This T cell receptor beta chain was profiled in a study of beta chain features in type 1 diabetes. V was shortened by 0 bases and J by 0 bases, with 15 bases between the two germline ends. The germline CDR1 and CDR2 sequences are LGHNA and YSLEER. CDR3 length equals 18 residues. Study outcomes and limitations: A greater similarity of naive, central memory and Treg TCRB repertoires was seen among patients than among healthy donors. Whether HLA type influences TCRB rearrangement remained unresolved here.

In this sample, this clone turned up a few times. The antigen is undetermined. The whole isolated RNA underwent reverse transcription, so sequencing captured expressed TCRB transcripts. Here immunoSEQ multiplex PCR was the method, and the copy in TCRdb shows in-frame clones only, minus some. The table includes 150,000 to 190,000 clones, 8.1% detected once. The chain has TRBV4-3 and TRBJ2-1; weak D call: TRBD1 (6 bases). Sequenced input: central memory CD4+ T cells from blood. The clonotype originates from a man in his late teens or twenties in good health. CDR3 loop: CASSQDRAGRGSYNEQFF. The CDR3 coding sequence is TGCGCCAGCAGCCAAGATAGGGCGGGCAGGGGCTCCTACAATGAGCAGTTCTTC.